What follows is one TCR beta chain and its context. An end of the junction does not agree with germline; a read error may underlie this. Sequencing was performed with immunoSEQ multiplex PCR; in TCRdb, only in-frame clones are kept and a portion is missing. This table holds around 2.5 million clones, roughly 93% found once. This record belongs to a study of shared clonotypes between healthy human individuals. This CDR3 region has 14 residues. The germline CDR1 and CDR2 sequences are MNHEY and SMNVEV (reference sequence). This clonotype originated in a man aged 18 to 30 in good health. Some clones in this sample may be carry-over from other donors' samples. The sequencing input was naive CD4+ T cells from PBMCs. Subset of the sample: CD45RA+ positively selected. V and J are TRBV27 and TRBJ2-1; D could derive from TRBD1 or TRBD2 (5 bases each). The CDR3 nucleotides are TGTGCCAGCAGTCTATCCGGGGCCCTCGGGGAGCAGTTCTTC. Protein: CASSLSGALGEQFF.